This T cell receptor beta chain was sequenced in a study of cytomegalovirus exposure and HLA in healthy donors. V was clipped by 6 bases and J by 2 bases; unmatched bases: 6. This CDR3 is built from 15 residues. CDR1 SGHAT and CDR2 FQNNGV come from the germline V gene. The primer mix had 60 Vbeta and 13 Jbeta primers. Data came from immunoSEQ multiplex PCR; TCRdb stores just in-frame clones and leaves some out. Of roughly 150,000 clones listed, around 73% are singletons. The V and J genes are TRBV11-2 and TRBJ2-3; 9 bases align to TRBD1. The sample taken for sequencing was PBMCs. The source of this sequence is a woman aged 18-30 years in good health and CMV-seropositive. CDR3 nucleotide sequence: TGTGCCAGCAGTTCCGGACAGGGGAACACAGATACGCAGTATTTT. Amino acids: CASSSGQGNTDTQYF.